The clone carrying this T cell receptor beta chain was seen ten or more times. Its antigen is unknown. Amplification of ligated cDNA took four PCR rounds with SP2 and nested alpha and beta constant primers. Reverse transcription of blood and skin TCR RNA was primed at alpha and beta constant regions. TCRdb redid the calling of the 5' RACE reads with MiXCR, one entry per CDR3 protein. The table has over 50,000 distinct CDR3 sequences, around 7.3% seen once; the top ten hold approximately 9.4%. A UMI-containing oligonucleotide was joined by 3' ligation to the TCR cDNA template. Adult healthy volunteers gave 2.5 ml peripheral blood for whole-blood RNA. Input was roughly 1 to 1000 ng of DNase-treated total RNA without cell sorting. V lost 5 bases, J lost 9 bases, and 5 bases stayed unmatched. The CDR3 extends over 13 amino acids. CDR1 and CDR2 from the germline V gene are SGDLS and YYNGEE. The sample comes from a study of naive and memory T cell subsets. Whole-study findings and limits: This RNA-based method may be sensitive to activation-related transcript changes.

V gene TRBV9 combines with J gene TRBJ1-6, with 7 nucleotides matching TRBD1. The clonotype was recovered from a female donor in good health. CDR3 amino acids: CASRTGVGSPLHF. The CDR3 bases are TGTGCCAGCAGAACAGGGGTAGGTTCACCCCTCCACTTT.